This T cell receptor beta chain was recovered during a study of technical replicates of blood from several donors. V was clipped by 1 base and J by 8 bases; unmatched bases: 4. Germline V CDR1 and CDR2: LGHNA, YNFKEQ. CDR3 length equals 14 residues. The table came from immunoSEQ multiplex PCR; TCRdb's copy has only in-frame clones and leaves some out. The top ten hold about 4.3% of the sample, which has about 58,000 clones, 91% seen once. This TCR came from a human donor in good health. Some clones in this sample may be carry-over from other donors' samples. The genes are TRBV4-2 and TRBJ2-1; TRBD2 matches at 8 bases. Sequencing was performed on PBMCs. CDR3 residues: CASSQVGGLDEQFF. The DNA for the CDR3 is TGTGCCAGCAGCCAAGTCGGGGGACTAGATGAGCAGTTCTTC.